The TCR beta chain described here comes from a study of cytomegalovirus exposure and HLA in healthy donors (dated by TCRdb to the late 2010s). As for the study more broadly: An earlier analysis of approximately 550 of the donors reported roughly 300 Gb of sequence data and 117 million unique TCR beta sequences from roughly 180 million T cells. Roughly 310 gigabases of sequencing data and approximately 80 million unique TCR sequences were included in an early release covering roughly 600 HLA-typed donors. Of the 300 to 500 genotyped donors, less than 90% were placed in the genetic ancestry cluster associated with self-reported Caucasian donors. The study aimed to test whether signatures of past pathogen exposure could be identified by cataloging public T cell receptors. The study profiled the T cell repertoires of hundreds of subjects by immunosequencing and related them to cytomegalovirus serostatus. In addition to the first cohort of about 650 subjects, a separate validation cohort of over 90 different subjects was used. The study combined high-throughput TCR immunosequencing, statistical association of individual TCRs with disease status, and machine learning to predict cytomegalovirus infection status. To study patterns of TCR occurrence, a later analysis re-analyzed previously published TCR beta repertoires from more than 550 donors and added high-resolution HLA genotyping. In the later analysis, no new phenotypic data were used to find candidate immune exposures; instead, reliance was placed on TCR beta sequences and their occurrence across donors. To decide whether each TCR beta V gene segment behaved as functional or pseudogenic, an earlier analysis of some 600 of the donors relied on high-throughput TCR beta sequencing. Donor age, sex, ethnicity and CMV serostatus were collected together with the repertoire data. Genome-wide SNP genotypes for about 60% of the 666 donors were used in a later genetic analysis, which treated that subset as a discovery cohort. All discovery cohort repertoires had been generated on a single sequencing platform. Both class I and class II loci were covered by HLA typing, at four-digit resolution. Typing coverage differed by locus: A, B, C, DRB1 and DQB1 were typed in about 620-640 donors, DQA1 in about 500, DPA1 in 600 to 610, and DPB1 in 472. Because of strong linkage in the cohort, roughly 5 DR-DQ haplotypes were treated as single units for association and clustering. Across 398 genotyped donors of the cohort, an average of about 220,000 unique TCR beta nucleotide sequences per donor were sequenced, and approximately 17% of those sequences were non-productive.

Overall study results and their limits: The study gave a list of under 200 TCR beta chains associated with cytomegalovirus. The only immune exposure information available for the cohort was CMV serostatus. A few of the identified cytomegalovirus-associated TCR beta chains were confirmed in vitro to be specific for cytomegalovirus antigens. A group of highly shared sequence variants was considered likely to be a technical artifact of the sequencing pipeline. Sequencing depth was assumed to be roughly uniform across donors in the presence/absence analyses, though that assumption may not hold. In a later analysis, HLA-associated TCR beta chains showed more clonal expansion and lower generation probabilities than non-associated chains that were equally common. Because HLA typing was unavailable for some donors at each locus, only the typed subset was used in association tests. According to a later analysis, TCR association rates differed among HLA loci, with DRB1 alleles showing the most associated TCRs and HLA-C alleles showing the fewest. According to a later analysis, most CMV-associated TCR beta chains appeared to be HLA-restricted, and the HLA associations seemed to be driven largely by CMV exposure. A further reported finding was that TCR beta sequences accurately predicted the HLA-A and HLA-B alleles for most subjects in the first cohort. The classifier was reported to diagnose cytomegalovirus status with high specificity and sensitivity in both the original and validation cohorts. Several of the top co-occurrence clusters appeared to be linked to parvovirus B19, influenza, CMV and Epstein-Barr virus, according to a later analysis. Because the 87-base-pair reads could not distinguish some IMGT-functional V segments, including TRBV6-2 and TRBV6-3, those segments were excluded. Across donors, most TCR sequences were observed very rarely, whereas some public TCRs were present in many individuals. Correlated functional status among segregating V segments might reflect linkage disequilibrium, but an unknown experimental factor could not be ruled out. V-gene and J-gene trimming of TCR beta chains was associated with a missense DCLRE1C variant in a later genetic analysis, and the association was replicated in an independent cohort. The earlier analysis of around 600 of the donors excluded over 15 rarely observed V segments, including chromosome 9 orphons, because counts were too low. The authors suggested that the approach could potentially be generalized to other disease states and immunological phenotypes. At a false discovery rate of 0.05, a later analysis linked around 17,000 TCR beta sequences to specific HLA alleles. When HLA alleles, especially DR and DQ, strongly co-occurred, attributing TCR associations to individual alleles was difficult. In an earlier analysis of some 500 of the donors, most TCR beta V segments were observed in productive rearrangements about 90% or about 30% of the time, broadly matching IMGT annotations. The cohort was sequenced for TCR beta chains only, and without alpha or paired-chain data the features that could be detected were limited. In a later genetic analysis, fewer N-insertions in productive TCRs were reported among donors in an Asian-associated ancestry cluster than the 666-donor mean.

The cohort consisted of 666 healthy bone marrow donors. Cohort members were all nominally healthy when sampled, although unrecorded immune exposures were likely present. The donor tested CMV seronegative, placing the donor among the 352 seronegative members of the cohort. Every donor gave a peripheral blood sample, and the peripheral blood mononuclear cells from that sample were used for TCR beta sequencing. The Qiagen DNeasy Blood Extraction Kit was used to extract genomic DNA from the blood cell samples. The library was produced with the immunoSEQ multiplex PCR assay. The multiplex PCR relied on a mix of 60 forward primers for TCR Vbeta segments and 13 reverse primers for TCR Jbeta segments. The CDR3 region of rearranged TCR beta genes was amplified from genomic DNA by a multiplex PCR assay. The Illumina HiSeq System was used to sequence the amplified TCR beta libraries as 87-base-pair reads. The authors' pipeline ran thus. A later analysis tallied about 77 million unique TCR beta chains across the 666 repertoires, and some 10 million of those chains were shared by two or more donors. A nearest-neighbor algorithm error-corrected the raw reads and collapsed the reads into unique sequences, merging closely related sequences to remove PCR and sequencing errors. V, D and J gene segments were assigned by aligning CDR3 sequences to IMGT reference sequences. For a sequence to be retained, a match of at least six nucleotides to both a V gene segment and a J gene segment was required. Rearrangements were called productive when the CDR3 lacked stop codons and stayed in frame with V and J; all others were non-productive. CDR3 was defined according to IMGT convention as the region running from the second conserved V-encoded cysteine to the conserved J-encoded phenylalanine. The earlier analysis of more than 450 of the donors excluded sequences that lacked an unambiguous match to a single V gene segment. In an earlier analysis of about 590 of the donors, a V segment was called functional when productive rearrangements were above 56.7%, and segregating when the standard deviation between donors exceeded 5%. A statistical classification framework was developed to diagnose cytomegalovirus status using the catalog of TCR beta chain sequences. A later analysis assigned V and J genes by comparing TCR nucleotide sequences with IMGT/GENE-DB human TR gene sequences. The TCRdist pipeline was used in a later analysis to assign CDR3 sequences and most-parsimonious VDJ recombination scenarios. A later analysis defined each TCR beta chain by its CDR3 amino acid sequence plus V-gene family, and excluded reads lacking a unique V-gene family. In a later analysis, 450 to 600 highly shared, low-generation-probability nucleotide sequences were removed to address suspected cross-contamination and a sequencing artifact. In a later analysis, a clonal expansion index for each public chain was calculated from normalized within-repertoire ranks of inferred template counts. In a later analysis, generation probabilities were computed using a VDJ recombination model fitted to out-of-frame rearrangements, and the results were checked against IGoR. A later analysis scored TCR-TCR, TCR-HLA and TCR-CMV co-occurrence with hypergeometric tests, applying a repertoire-size bias correction to TCR pairs. To estimate false discovery rates, a later analysis permuted the HLA or CMV assignments 20 times. In a later analysis, co-occurring TCRs were grouped with DBSCAN, and TCRdist sequence similarity was added when clustering was performed within HLA-allele-positive subsets. Repertoires with fewer than 30,000 or more than 120,000 public chains, plus five repertoires with anomalous nucleotide sharing, were excluded from co-occurrence clustering. As stored in TCRdb, this immuneACCESS dataset retains in-frame rearrangements with V and J assigned. A fraction of the clones does not appear; measured against another copy, unresolved V genes explain less than half of the discrepancy, and the remainder lacks a known reason. D and trimming come from the DNA, and the V and J calls and clone size come from that table. The sample includes tens of thousands of clones, with 60% to 75% observed a single time. 5% to 8% of the sample goes to the ten largest clones.

Trimming costs V 6 bases and J 8 bases, and their ends lie 13 bases apart. There are 12 amino acids in the CDR3, from cysteine to phenylalanine inclusive. Of the read, only the CDR3 DNA is kept; its 36 bases are in frame from base 1. CDR1 and CDR2, per the germline V gene (reference sequence), are MNHNY and SVGAGI. Remarks on this clone: What antigen it recognizes has not been identified. Base qualities were left out, and no much larger clone turns up one base away.

The source is a man aged 25 to 45 in good health and CMV-seronegative. Source material: PBMCs. Recombination connected TRBV6-6 to TRBJ1-2; the D gene remains uncertain. The DNA sequence reads TGTGCCAGCAGCCCTACCGGAGGAGGCTACACCTTC. Its protein is CASSPTGGGYTF.